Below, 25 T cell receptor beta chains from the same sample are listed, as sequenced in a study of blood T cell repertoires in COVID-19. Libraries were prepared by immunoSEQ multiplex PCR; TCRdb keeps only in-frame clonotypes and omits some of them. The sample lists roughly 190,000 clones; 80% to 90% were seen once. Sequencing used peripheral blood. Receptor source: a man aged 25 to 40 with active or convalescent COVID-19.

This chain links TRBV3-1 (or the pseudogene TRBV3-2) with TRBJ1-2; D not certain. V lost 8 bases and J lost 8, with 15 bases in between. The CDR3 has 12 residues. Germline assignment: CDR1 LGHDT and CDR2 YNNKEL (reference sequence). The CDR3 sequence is CASEGRPGGYTF. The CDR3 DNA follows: TGTGCCAGCGAGGGCAGGCCGGGGGGCTACACCTTC.

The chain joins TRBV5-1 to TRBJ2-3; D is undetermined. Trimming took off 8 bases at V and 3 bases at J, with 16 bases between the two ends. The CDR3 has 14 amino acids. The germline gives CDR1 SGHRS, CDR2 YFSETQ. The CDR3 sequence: CASCASARTDTQYF. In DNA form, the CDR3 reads TGCGCCAGTTGCGCCTCTGCCAGGACAGATACGCAGTATTTT.

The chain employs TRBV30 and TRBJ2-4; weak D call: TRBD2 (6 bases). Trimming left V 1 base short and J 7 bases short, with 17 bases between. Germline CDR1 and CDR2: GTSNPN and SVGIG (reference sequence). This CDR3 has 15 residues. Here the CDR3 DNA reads TGTGCCTGGAGTGGGGAATGGGGGAGGCGGAACATTCAGTACTTC. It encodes CAWSGEWGRRNIQYF.

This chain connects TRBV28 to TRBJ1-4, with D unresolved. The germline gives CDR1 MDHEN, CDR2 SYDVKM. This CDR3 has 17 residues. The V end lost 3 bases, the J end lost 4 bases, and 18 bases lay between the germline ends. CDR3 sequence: CASSFGSLGPFNEKLFF. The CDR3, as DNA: TGTGCCAGCAGTTTCGGGTCTTTAGGCCCTTTTAATGAAAAACTGTTTTTT.

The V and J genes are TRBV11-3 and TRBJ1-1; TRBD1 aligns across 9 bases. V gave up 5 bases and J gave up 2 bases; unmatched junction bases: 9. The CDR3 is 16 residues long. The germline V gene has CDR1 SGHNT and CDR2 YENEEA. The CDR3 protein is CASSPRQGDRNTEAFF. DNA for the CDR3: TGTGCCAGCAGCCCCCGACAGGGGGACAGAAACACTGAAGCTTTCTTT.

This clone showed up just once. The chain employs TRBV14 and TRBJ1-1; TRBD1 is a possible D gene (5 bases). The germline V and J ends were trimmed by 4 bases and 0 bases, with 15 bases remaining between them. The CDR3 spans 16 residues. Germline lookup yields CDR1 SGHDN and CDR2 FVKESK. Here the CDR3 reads CASSPLLRGMNTEAFF. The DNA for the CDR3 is TGTGCCAGCAGCCCATTATTAAGGGGCATGAACACTGAAGCTTTCTTT.

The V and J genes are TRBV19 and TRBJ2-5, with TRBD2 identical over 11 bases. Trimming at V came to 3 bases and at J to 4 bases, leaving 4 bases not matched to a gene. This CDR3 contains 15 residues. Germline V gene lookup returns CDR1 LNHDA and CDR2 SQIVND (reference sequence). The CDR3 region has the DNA TGTGCCAGTAGTATCGGCCTAGCGGGGGGAGAGACCCAGTACTTC. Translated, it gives CASSIGLAGGETQYF.

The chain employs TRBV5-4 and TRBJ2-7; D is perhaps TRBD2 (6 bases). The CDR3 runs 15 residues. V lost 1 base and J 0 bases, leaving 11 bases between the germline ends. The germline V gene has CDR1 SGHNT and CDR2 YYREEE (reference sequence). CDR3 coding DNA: TGTGCCAGCAGCTTGCCCGACGGGAGCTCCTACGAGCAGTACTTC. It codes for CASSLPDGSSYEQYF.

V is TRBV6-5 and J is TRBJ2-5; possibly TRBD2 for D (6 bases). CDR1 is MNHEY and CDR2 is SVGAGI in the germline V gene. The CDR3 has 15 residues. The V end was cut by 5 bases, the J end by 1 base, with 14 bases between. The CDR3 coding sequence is TGTGCCAGCAGTCCGACGGGAGCGGTCCAAGAGACCCAGTACTTC. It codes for CASSPTGAVQETQYF.

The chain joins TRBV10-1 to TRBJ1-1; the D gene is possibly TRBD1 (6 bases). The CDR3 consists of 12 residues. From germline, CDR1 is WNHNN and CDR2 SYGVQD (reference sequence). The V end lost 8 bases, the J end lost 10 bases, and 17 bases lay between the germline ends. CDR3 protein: CASSIQGPGAFF. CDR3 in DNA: TGCGCCAGCTCGATACAGGGCCCGGGAGCTTTCTTT.

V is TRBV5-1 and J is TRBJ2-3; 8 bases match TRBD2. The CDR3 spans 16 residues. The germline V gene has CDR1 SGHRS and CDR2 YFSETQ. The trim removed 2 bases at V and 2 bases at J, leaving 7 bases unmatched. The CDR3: CASSFSPGLATDTQYF. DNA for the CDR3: TGCGCCAGCAGCTTCTCCCCCGGACTAGCCACAGATACGCAGTATTTT.

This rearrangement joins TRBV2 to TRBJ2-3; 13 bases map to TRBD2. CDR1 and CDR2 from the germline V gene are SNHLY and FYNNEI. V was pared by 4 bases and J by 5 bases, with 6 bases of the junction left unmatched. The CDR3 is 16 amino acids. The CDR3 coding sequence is TGTGCCAGCAGTGTCACTAGCGGGGGGGCGGTAGATACGCAGTATTTT. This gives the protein CASSVTSGGAVDTQYF.

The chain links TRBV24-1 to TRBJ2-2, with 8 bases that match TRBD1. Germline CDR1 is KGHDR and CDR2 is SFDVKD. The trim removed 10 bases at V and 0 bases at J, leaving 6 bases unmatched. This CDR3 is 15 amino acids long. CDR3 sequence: CATSDRGTNTGELFF. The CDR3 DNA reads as TGTGCCACTTCCGACAGGGGTACGAACACCGGGGAGCTGTTTTTT.

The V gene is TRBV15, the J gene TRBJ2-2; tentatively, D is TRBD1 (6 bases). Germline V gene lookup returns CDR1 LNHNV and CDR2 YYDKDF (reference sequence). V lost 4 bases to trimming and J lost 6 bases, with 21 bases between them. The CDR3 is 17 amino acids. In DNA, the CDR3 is TGTGCCACCAGCACTAGACCTTTGGGACAAGGGGCCGGGGAGCTGTTTTTT. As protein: CATSTRPLGQGAGELFF.

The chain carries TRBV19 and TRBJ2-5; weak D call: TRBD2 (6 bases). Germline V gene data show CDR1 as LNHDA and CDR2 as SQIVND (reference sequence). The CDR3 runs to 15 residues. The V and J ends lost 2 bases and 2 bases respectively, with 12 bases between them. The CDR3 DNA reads TGTGCCAGTAGTATATTTGGGACTGAACAAGAGACCCAGTACTTC. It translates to CASSIFGTEQETQYF.

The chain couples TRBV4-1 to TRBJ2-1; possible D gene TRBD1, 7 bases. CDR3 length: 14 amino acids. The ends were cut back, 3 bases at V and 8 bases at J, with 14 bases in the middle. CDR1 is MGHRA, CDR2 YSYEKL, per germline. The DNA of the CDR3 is TGCGCCAGCAGCCAGCCCGACAGGGACTATGAGCAGTTCTTC. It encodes CASSQPDRDYEQFF.

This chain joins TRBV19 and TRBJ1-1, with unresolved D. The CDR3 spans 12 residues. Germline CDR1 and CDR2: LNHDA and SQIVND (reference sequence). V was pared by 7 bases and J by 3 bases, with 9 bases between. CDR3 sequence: CASTSFDTEAFF. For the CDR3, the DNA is TGTGCCAGTACGAGCTTTGACACTGAAGCTTTCTTT. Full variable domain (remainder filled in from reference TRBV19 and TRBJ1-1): DGGITQSPKYLFRKEGQNVTLSCEQNLNHDAMYWYRQDPGQGLRLIYYSQIVNDFQKGDIAEGYSVSREKKESFPLTVTSAQKNPTAFYLCASTSFDTEAFFGQGTRLTVV.

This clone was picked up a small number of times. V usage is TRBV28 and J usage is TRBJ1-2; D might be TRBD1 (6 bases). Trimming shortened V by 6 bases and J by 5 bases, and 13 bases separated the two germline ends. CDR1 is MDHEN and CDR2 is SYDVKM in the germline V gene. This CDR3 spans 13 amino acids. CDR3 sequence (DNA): TGTGCCAGCAGGTCCGGGACAACTTATGGCTACACCTTC. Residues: CASRSGTTYGYTF.

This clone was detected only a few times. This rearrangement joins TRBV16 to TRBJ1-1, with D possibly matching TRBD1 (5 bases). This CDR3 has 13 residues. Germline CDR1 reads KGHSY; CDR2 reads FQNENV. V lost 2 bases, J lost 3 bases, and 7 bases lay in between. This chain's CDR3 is CASSQRGHTEAFF. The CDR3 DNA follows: TGTGCCAGCAGCCAAAGGGGTCACACTGAAGCTTTCTTT.

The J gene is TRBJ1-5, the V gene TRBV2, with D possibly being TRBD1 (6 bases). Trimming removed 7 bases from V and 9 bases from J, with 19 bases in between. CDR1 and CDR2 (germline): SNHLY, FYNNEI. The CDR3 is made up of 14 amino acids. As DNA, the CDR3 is TGTGCCAGCACAGCCGGGACAACCGAAGGGCCCCAGCATTTT. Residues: CASTAGTTEGPQHF.

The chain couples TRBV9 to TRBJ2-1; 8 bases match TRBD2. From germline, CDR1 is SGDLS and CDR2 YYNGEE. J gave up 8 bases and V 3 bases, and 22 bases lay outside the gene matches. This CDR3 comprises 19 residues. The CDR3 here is CASSAWTVGESGRRHEQFF. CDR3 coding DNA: TGTGCCAGCAGCGCCTGGACGGTGGGTGAGAGCGGGAGACGACATGAGCAGTTCTTC. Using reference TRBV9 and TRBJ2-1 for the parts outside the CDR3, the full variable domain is DSGVTQTPKHLITATGQRVTLRCSPRSGDLSVYWYQQSLDQGLQFLIQYYNGEERAKGNILERFSAQQFPDLHSELNLSSLELGDSALYFCASSAWTVGESGRRHEQFFGPGTRLTVL.

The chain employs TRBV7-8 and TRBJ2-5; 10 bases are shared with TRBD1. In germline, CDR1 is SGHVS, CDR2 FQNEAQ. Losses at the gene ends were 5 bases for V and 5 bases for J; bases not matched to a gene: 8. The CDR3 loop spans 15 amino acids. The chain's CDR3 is CASSRRQGASETQYF. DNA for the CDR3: TGTGCCAGCAGCCGTCGACAGGGGGCGTCGGAGACCCAGTACTTC.

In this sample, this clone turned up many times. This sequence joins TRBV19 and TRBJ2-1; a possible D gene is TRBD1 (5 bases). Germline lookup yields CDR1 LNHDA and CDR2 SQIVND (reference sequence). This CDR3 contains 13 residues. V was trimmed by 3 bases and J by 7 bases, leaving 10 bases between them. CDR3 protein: CASSIGHLNEQFF. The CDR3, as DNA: TGTGCCAGTAGTATCGGACACTTAAATGAGCAGTTCTTC.

In DNA form, the CDR3 reads TGCGCCAGCAGCCAAAGCCCGACTAGCGGGAGCAACGAGCAGTACTTC. Residues: CASSQSPTSGSNEQYF. The chain couples TRBV4-1 to TRBJ2-7; 12 bases align to TRBD2. Trimming removed 2 bases from V and 5 bases from J; junction bases left unmatched: 7. Germline-derived CDR1 and CDR2 are MGHRA and YSYEKL. The CDR3 has 16 amino acids.

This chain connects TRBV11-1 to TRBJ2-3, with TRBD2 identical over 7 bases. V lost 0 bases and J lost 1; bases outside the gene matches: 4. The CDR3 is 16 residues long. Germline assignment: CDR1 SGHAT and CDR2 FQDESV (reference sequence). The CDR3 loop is CASSLAPSGGTDTQYF. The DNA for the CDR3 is TGTGCCAGCAGCTTAGCGCCTAGCGGTGGCACAGATACGCAGTATTTT.